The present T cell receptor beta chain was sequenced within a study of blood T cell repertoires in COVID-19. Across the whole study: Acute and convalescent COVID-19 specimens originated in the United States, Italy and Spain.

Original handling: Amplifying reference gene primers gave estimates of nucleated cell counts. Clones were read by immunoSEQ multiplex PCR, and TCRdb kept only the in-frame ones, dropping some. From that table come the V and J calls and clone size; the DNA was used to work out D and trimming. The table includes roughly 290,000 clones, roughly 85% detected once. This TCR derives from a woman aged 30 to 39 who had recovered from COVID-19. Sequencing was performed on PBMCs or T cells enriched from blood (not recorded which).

For the CDR3, the DNA is TGTGCCAGCAGCCCTCCCCGACTAGCGGGAAAAGAGACCCAGTACTTC. Amino acid sequence: CASSPPRLAGKETQYF. The V gene is TRBV7-6, the J gene TRBJ2-5; 11 bases are shared with TRBD2. The length of the CDR3 is 16 residues. Trimming removed 5 bases from V and 3 bases from J; junction bases left unmatched: 8. Germline loops: CDR1 SGHVS, CDR2 FNYEAQ.